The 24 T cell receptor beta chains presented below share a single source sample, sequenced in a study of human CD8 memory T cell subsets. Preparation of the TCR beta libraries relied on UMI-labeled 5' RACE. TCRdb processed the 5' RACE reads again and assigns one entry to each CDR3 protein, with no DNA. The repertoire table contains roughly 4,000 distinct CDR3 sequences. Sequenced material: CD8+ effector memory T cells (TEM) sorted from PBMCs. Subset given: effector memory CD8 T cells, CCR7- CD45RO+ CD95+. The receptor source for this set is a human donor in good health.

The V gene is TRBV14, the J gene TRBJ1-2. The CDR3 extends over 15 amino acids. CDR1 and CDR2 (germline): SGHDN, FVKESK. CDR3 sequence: CASSQLYPANYGYTF.

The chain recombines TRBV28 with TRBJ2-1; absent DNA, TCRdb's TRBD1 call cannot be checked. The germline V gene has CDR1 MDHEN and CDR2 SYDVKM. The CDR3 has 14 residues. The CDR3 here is CASSTPAGNNEQFF. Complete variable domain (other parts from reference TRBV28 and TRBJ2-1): DVKVTQSSRYLVKRTGEKVFLECVQDMDHENMFWYRQDPGLGLRLIYFSYDVKMKEKGDIPEGYSVSREKKERFSLILESASTNQTSMYLCASSTPAGNNEQFFGPGTRLTVL.

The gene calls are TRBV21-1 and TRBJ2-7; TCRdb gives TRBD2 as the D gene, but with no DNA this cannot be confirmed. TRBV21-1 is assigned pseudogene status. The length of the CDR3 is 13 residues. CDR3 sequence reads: CASSKERAVEQYF.

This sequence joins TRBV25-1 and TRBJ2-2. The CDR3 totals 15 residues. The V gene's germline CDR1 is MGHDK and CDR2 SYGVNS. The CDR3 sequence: CASSSQDTDTGELFF.

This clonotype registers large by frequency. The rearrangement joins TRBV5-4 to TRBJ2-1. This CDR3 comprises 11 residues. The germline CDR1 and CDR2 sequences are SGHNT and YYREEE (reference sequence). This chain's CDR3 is CASSLENEQFF. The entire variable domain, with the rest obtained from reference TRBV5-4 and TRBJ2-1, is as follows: ETGVTQSPTHLIKTRGQQVTLRCSSQSGHNTVSWYQQALGQGPQFIFQYYREEENGRGNFPPRFSGLQFPNYSSELNVNALELDDSALYLCASSLENEQFFGPGTRLTVL.

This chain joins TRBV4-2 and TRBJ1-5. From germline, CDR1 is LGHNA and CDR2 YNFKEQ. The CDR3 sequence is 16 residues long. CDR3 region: CASSHELGDRNQPQHF.

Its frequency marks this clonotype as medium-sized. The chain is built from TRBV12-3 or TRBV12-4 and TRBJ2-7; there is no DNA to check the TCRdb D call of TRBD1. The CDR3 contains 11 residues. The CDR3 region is CASSPGAEQYF.

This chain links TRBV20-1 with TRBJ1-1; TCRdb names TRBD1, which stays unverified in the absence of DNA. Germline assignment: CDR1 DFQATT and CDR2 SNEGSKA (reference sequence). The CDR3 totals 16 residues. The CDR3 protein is CSATPDEEEVHTEAFF.

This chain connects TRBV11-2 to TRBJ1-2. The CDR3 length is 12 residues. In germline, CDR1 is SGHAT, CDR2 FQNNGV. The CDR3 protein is CASSFAGRPNTF.

The CDR3 loop is CASSASRAWGTQYF. V and J are TRBV13 and TRBJ2-3; the TRBD2 assignment by TCRdb is unverifiable without DNA. The CDR3 extends over 14 amino acids. Germline V gene sequence: CDR1 PRHDT, CDR2 FYEKMQ (reference sequence).

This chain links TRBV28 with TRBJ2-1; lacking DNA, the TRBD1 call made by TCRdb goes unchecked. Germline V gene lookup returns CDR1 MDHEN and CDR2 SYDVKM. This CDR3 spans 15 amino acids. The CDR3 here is CASSLAQGAHHEQFF.

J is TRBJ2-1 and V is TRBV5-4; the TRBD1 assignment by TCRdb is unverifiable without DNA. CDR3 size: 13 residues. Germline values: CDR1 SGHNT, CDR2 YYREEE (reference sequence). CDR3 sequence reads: CASSSTANNEQFF.

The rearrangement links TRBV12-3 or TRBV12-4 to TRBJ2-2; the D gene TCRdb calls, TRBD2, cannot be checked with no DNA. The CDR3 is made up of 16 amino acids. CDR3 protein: CASSFSSGGSTGELFF.

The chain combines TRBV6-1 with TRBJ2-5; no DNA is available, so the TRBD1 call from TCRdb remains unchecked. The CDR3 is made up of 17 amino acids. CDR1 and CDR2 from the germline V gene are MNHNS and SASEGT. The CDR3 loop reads CASSGETGTLEMETQYF.

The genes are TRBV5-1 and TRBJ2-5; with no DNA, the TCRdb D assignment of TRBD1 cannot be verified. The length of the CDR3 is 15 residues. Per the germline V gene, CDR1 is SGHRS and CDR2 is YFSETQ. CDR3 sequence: CASSSWDSAQETQYF.

The CDR3 protein is CASSEALTPGSEQYF. The chain has TRBV2 and TRBJ2-7; TCRdb returns TRBD1, unconfirmable since there is no DNA. The CDR3 is 15 residues long. Germline assignment: CDR1 SNHLY and CDR2 FYNNEI.

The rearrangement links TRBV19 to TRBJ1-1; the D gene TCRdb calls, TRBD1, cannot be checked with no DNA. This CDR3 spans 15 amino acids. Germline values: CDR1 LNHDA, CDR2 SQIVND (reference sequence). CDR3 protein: CASRNWQGWGTEAFF.

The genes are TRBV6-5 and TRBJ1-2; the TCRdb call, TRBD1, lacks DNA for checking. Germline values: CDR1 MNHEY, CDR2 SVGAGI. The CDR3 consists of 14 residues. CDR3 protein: CASSFGGRPLGYTF.

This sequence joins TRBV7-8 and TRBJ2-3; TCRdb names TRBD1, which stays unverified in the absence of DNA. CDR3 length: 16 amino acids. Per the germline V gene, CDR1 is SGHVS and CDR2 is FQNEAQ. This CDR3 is CASSSLDTGGADTQYF. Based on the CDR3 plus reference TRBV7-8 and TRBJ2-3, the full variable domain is GAGVSQSPRYKVAKRGQDVALRCDPISGHVSLFWYQQALGQGPEFLTYFQNEAQLDKSGLPSDRFFAERPEGSVSTLKIQRTQQEDSAVYLCASSSLDTGGADTQYFGPGTRLTVL.

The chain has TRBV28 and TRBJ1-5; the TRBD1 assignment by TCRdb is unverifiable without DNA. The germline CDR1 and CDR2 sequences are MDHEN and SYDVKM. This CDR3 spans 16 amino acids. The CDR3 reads CASSLLEGASNQPQHF.

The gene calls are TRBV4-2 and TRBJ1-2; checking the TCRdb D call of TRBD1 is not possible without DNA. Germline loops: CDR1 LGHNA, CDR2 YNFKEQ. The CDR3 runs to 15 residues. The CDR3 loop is CASSRDRDRGQGYTF.

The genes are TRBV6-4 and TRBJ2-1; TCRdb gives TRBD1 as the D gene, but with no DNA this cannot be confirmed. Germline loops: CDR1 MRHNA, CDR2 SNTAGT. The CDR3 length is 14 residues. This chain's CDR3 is CASSDSGGGNEQFF.

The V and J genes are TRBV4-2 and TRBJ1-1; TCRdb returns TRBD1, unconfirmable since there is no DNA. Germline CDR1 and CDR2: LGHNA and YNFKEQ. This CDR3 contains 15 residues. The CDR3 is CASSPVKIMDLEAFF.

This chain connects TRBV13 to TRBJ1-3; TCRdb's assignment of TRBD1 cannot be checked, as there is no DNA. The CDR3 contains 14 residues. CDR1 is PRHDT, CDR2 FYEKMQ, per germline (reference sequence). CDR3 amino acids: CASSLGQGTNTIYF.